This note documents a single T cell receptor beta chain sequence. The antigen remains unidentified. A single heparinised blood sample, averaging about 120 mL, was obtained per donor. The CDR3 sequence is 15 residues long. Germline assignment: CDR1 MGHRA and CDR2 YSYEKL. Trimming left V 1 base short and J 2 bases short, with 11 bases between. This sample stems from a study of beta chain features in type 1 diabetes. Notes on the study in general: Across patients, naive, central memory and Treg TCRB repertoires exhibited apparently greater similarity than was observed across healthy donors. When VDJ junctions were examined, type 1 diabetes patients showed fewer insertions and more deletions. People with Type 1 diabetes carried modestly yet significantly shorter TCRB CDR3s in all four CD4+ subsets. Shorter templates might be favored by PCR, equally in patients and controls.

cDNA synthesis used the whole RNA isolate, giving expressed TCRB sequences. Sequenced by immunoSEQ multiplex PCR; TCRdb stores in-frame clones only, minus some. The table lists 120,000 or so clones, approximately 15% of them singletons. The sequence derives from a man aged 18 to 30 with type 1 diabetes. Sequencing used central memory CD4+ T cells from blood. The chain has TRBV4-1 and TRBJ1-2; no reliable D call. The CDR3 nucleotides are TGCGCCAGCAGCCAAGGAATGAGGGAGAACTATGGCTACACCTTC. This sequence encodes CASSQGMRENYGYTF.